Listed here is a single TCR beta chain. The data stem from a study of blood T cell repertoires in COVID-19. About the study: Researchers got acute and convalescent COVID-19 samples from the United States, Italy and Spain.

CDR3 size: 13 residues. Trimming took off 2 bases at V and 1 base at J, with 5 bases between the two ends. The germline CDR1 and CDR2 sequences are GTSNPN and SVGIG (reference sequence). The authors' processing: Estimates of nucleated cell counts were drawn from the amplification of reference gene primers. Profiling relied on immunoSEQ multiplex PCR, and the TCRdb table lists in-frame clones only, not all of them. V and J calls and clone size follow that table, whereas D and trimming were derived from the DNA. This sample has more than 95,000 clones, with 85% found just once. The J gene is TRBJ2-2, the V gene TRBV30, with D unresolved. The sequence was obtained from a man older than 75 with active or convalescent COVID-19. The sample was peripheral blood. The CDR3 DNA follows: TGTGCCTGGAGTCGACAGAACACCGGGGAGCTGTTTTTT. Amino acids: CAWSRQNTGELFF.